This TCR beta chain was sequenced during a study of pediatric ulcerative colitis. Looked up from germline, CDR1 is MGHRA and CDR2 is YSYEKL. Between the trimmed V and J ends, which lost 3 bases and 3 bases, there was a span of 11 bases. The CDR3 loop spans 15 amino acids. Comments on this clone: The antigen remains undetermined.

Rectal tissue came from one to two pinch biopsies taken at colonoscopy. Study-wide points: A couple of patients' blood samples yielded substantially fewer templates. Compared with controls, ulcerative colitis showed greater blood-rectum clone sharing.

Assay used: immunoSEQ multiplex PCR; TCRdb lists only in-frame clones, some missing. The table records about 35,000 clones, approximately 78% of them present only once. Sequenced sample: gut tissue. The gene calls are TRBV4-1 and TRBJ1-4; D is unclear. The TCR originated in a boy between 10 and 17 years old with mild ulcerative colitis. This chain's CDR3 is CASSHGVSANEKLFF. CDR3 sequence (DNA): TGCGCCAGCAGCCACGGGGTTTCGGCTAATGAAAAACTGTTTTTT.